These 25 T cell receptor beta chains came from one sample sequenced in a study of T cell repertoires in aging, cancer and after chemotherapy. A mixed TRB-A/B primer pool amplified rearranged TRB by multiplex touch-down PCR. MiXCR was run by TCRdb on the multiplex PCR reads, yielding one entry per CDR3 protein. Of approximately 10,000 distinct CDR3 sequences in the sample, roughly 33% were seen once. The template was genomic DNA from peripheral blood, not RNA. Material: blood. These receptor sequences come from a human donor in good health. The donor label of this sample is uncertain.

This clonotype has only a few counts. The V gene is TRBV5-4, the J gene TRBJ2-6; 9 bases map to TRBD2. J lost 0 bases, V lost 0 bases, and 13 bases had no gene match. There are 21 residues in the CDR3. CDR1 and CDR2 (germline): SGHNT, YYREEE (reference sequence). DNA of the CDR3: TGTGCCAGCAGCTTGGGGGGCGGGGGGGCCTACACGTACTCTGGGGCCAACGTCCTGACTTTC. Translation gives CASSLGGGGAYTYSGANVLTF.

This clonotype was picked up a small number of times. CDR3 bases: TGTGCCAGCAGTCCAGGGTGGGCCACTGAAGCTTTCTTT. This codes for CASSPGWATEAFF. The rearrangement links TRBV6-5 to TRBJ1-1; a weak D match, TRBD1 (5 bases). The CDR3 contains 13 residues. Per germline, CDR1 MNHEY and CDR2 SVGAGI. Deletions cut 5 bases from V and 4 bases from J, with 11 bases between.

By sample fraction, this clonotype is medium-sized. The chain is built from TRBV19 and TRBJ2-1; D tentatively reads TRBD1 or TRBD2 (5 bases each). CDR1 and CDR2 from the germline V gene are LNHDA and SQIVND (reference sequence). Trimming left V 3 bases short and J 9 bases short, with 15 bases between. The CDR3 totals 14 residues. CDR3 sequence reads: CASSIGTRGREQFF. The CDR3 nucleotides read TGTGCCAGTAGTATTGGGACCCGGGGTCGTGAGCAGTTCTTC.

By frequency in the sample, this clonotype is medium-sized. The chain has TRBV29-1 and TRBJ2-5; possible D gene TRBD1, 6 bases. Trimming removed 5 bases from V and 4 bases from J, with 17 bases in between. Germline V lookup: CDR1 SQVTM, CDR2 ANQGSEA. The CDR3 covers 14 residues. The CDR3 reads CSVLETGSRETQYF. In DNA form, the CDR3 reads TGCAGCGTTCTCGAGACAGGCTCTCGAGAGACCCAGTACTTC.

This clonotype was seen only a few times. This sequence joins TRBV18 and TRBJ1-1; the D is unclear. The germline CDR1 and CDR2 sequences are KGHSH and LQKENI. V was pared by 1 base and J by 1 base, with 10 bases between. This CDR3 region has 15 residues. The CDR3 loop is CASSPLARSNTEAFF. The CDR3 region has the DNA TGTGCCAGCTCACCACTCGCCAGATCGAACACTGAAGCTTTCTTT.

The chain joins TRBV6-5 to TRBJ2-7; tentatively, D is TRBD1 (6 bases). There are 14 residues in the CDR3. V lost 10 bases, J lost 2 bases, and 18 bases lay in between. Germline V gene lookup returns CDR1 MNHEY and CDR2 SVGAGI. CDR3 nucleotide sequence: TGTGCCACCAGAAAAAGTCAGGGGCCCTACGAGCAGTACTTC. It yields the protein CATRKSQGPYEQYF.

This clonotype occurred a few times. The J gene is TRBJ1-1, the V gene TRBV19; no clear D. The CDR3 totals 13 residues. The ends were cut back, 4 bases at V and 0 bases at J, with 6 bases in the middle. Germline CDR1 LNHDA, CDR2 SQIVND (reference sequence). CDR3 bases: TGTGCCAGTAGTAGGACGTTGAACACTGAAGCTTTCTTT. It codes for CASSRTLNTEAFF.

This clonotype has just a few counts. V and J are TRBV5-1 and TRBJ1-2; 8 bases agree with TRBD1. After removal of 3 bases from V and 5 bases from J, the junction contained 6 bases not matched to a gene. Germline V gene lookup returns CDR1 SGHRS and CDR2 YFSETQ. The CDR3 sequence is 14 residues long. CDR3 sequence (DNA): TGCGCCAGCAGCTCAGGACAGGGTCAGTATGGCTACACCTTC. It specifies CASSSGQGQYGYTF.

The table lists this clonotype with a count of one. This chain connects TRBV7-2 to TRBJ1-1; TRBD1 aligns across 7 bases. The germline V gene encodes CDR1 SGHTA and CDR2 FQGNSA. This CDR3 region has 14 residues. V shed 3 bases, J shed 4 bases, and the junction held 5 bases outside the gene matches. The CDR3 nucleotides read TGTGCCAGCAGCTTGACAGGGAGGGTCACTGAAGCTTTCTTT. It translates to CASSLTGRVTEAFF.

Notes on this clonotype: At one boundary the junction diverges from the germline segment, which might be a read error. V and J are TRBV5-6 and TRBJ2-3, with 7 bases lining up with TRBD2. This CDR3 has 16 residues. The germline gives CDR1 SGHDT, CDR2 YYEEEE. CDR3 in amino acids: CASHRDWGGSTDTRYF. CDR3 DNA sequence: TGTGCCAGTCACCGGGATTGGGGGGGGAGCACAGATACGCGGTATTTT.

V and J are TRBV6-5 and TRBJ1-4; a possible D gene is TRBD1 (5 bases). Germline lookup yields CDR1 MNHEY and CDR2 SVGAGI. V dropped 5 bases and J dropped 7 bases, with 20 bases sitting between them. This CDR3 region has 16 residues. The CDR3: CASSPPRGGFAEKLFF. DNA for the CDR3: TGTGCCAGCAGTCCACCCCGGGGGGGGTTCGCTGAAAAACTGTTTTTT.

This clonotype has only one observation. The chain joins TRBV5-6 to TRBJ2-7, with 8 bases identical to TRBD2. This CDR3 comprises 16 residues. Germline assignment: CDR1 SGHDT and CDR2 YYEEEE. Trimming at V came to 1 base and at J to 1 base, leaving 7 bases not matched to a gene. In DNA, the CDR3 is TGTGCCAGCAGCTTGTACACTAGCGGTGGATCCTACGAGCAGTACTTC. Translation gives CASSLYTSGGSYEQYF.

V and J are TRBV14 and TRBJ2-3; D ambiguous. CDR3 length: 14 amino acids. The germline gives CDR1 SGHDN, CDR2 FVKESK. V lost 1 base, J lost 4 bases, and 9 bases lay in between. CDR3 DNA sequence: TGTGCCAGCAGCCAAGGGTTGTCCGCAGATACGCAGTATTTT. It yields the protein CASSQGLSADTQYF. Together with reference TRBV14 and TRBJ2-3, the CDR3 gives the full variable domain: EAGVTQFPSHSVIEKGQTVTLRCDPISGHDNLYWYRRVMGKEIKFLLHFVKESKQDESGMPNNRFLAERTGGTYSTLKVQPAELEDSGVYFCASSQGLSADTQYFGPGTRLTVL.

In its sample, this clonotype was seen a few times. V usage is TRBV5-4 and J usage is TRBJ2-2, with 10 bases identical to TRBD2. The length of the CDR3 is 17 residues. V shed 1 base, J shed 6 bases, and the junction held 9 bases outside the gene matches. The germline gives CDR1 SGHNT, CDR2 YYREEE (reference sequence). CDR3 protein: CASSLRLAGDRSGELFF. The CDR3 bases are TGTGCCAGCAGCTTGCGGCTAGCGGGGGACAGGTCCGGGGAGCTGTTTTTT.

The chain recombines TRBV6-1 with TRBJ2-7; possible D gene TRBD1, 6 bases. Trimming left V 6 bases short and J 4 bases short, with 19 bases between. CDR3 length: 15 residues. In germline, CDR1 is MNHNS, CDR2 SASEGT. For the CDR3, the DNA is TGTGCCAGCAGCCACCAGCCCAGGGGATATTACGAGCAGTACTTC. Translated, it gives CASSHQPRGYYEQYF.

This clonotype was detected only a few times. This chain joins TRBV30 and TRBJ1-1; D is unresolved. V lost 1 base and J 2 bases, leaving 11 bases between the germline ends. This CDR3 spans 14 amino acids. Germline V gives CDR1 GTSNPN, CDR2 SVGIG (reference sequence). This CDR3 reads CAWSARTGNTEAFF. Here the CDR3 DNA reads TGTGCCTGGAGTGCACGGACGGGAAACACTGAAGCTTTCTTT.

Sample share makes this clonotype medium-sized. V usage is TRBV19 and J usage is TRBJ2-3; D might be TRBD1 (6 bases). CDR1 and CDR2 from the germline V gene are LNHDA and SQIVND (reference sequence). This CDR3 contains 13 residues. Trimming shortened V by 6 bases and J by 1 base, and 8 bases separated the two germline ends. The CDR3 DNA is TGTGCCAGTAGACAGGGTGGCACAGATACGCAGTATTTT. Amino acids: CASRQGGTDTQYF.

The chain has TRBV13 and TRBJ2-1; D is ambiguous. The CDR3 has 13 amino acids. Germline V gene lookup returns CDR1 PRHDT and CDR2 FYEKMQ (reference sequence). Between the trimmed V and J ends, which lost 3 bases and 4 bases, there was a span of 7 bases. This chain's CDR3 is CASSFQGYNEQFF. CDR3 DNA sequence: TGTGCCAGCAGCTTCCAAGGTTACAATGAGCAGTTCTTC.

A few counts support this clonotype. This chain joins TRBV30 and TRBJ2-7, with D maybe TRBD2 (5 bases). This CDR3 contains 13 residues. Trimming stripped 2 bases from V and 3 bases from J, with 11 bases between. CDR1 and CDR2 (germline): GTSNPN, SVGIG (reference sequence). As DNA, the CDR3 is TGTGCCTGGAGTACCGGGAACCTCTACGAGCAGTACTTC. The encoded protein is CAWSTGNLYEQYF.

The chain recombines TRBV12-3 or TRBV12-4 with TRBJ1-6; TRBD1 matches 8 bases. The CDR3 sequence is 14 residues long. Trimming cost V 6 bases and J 6 bases; bases outside gene matches: 4. As DNA, the CDR3 is TGTGCCAGCAGCCAGGGGGCGGTTAATTCACCCCTCCACTTT. Protein product: CASSQGAVNSPLHF.

The chain carries TRBV29-1 and TRBJ2-3; 8 positions match TRBD2. The germline V gene encodes CDR1 SQVTM and CDR2 ANQGSEA. The CDR3 length is 14 residues. The V and J ends lost 3 bases and 4 bases, in that order; junction bases with no gene match: 6. CDR3 sequence reads: CSVDRSGGADTQYF. The CDR3 DNA reads as TGCAGCGTTGATCGGTCCGGGGGGGCAGATACGCAGTATTTT.

This clonotype is deemed medium-sized (0.01 to 0.1%). This rearrangement joins TRBV19 to TRBJ2-5; D gene ambiguous. Germline loops: CDR1 LNHDA, CDR2 SQIVND (reference sequence). This CDR3 has 12 residues. The ends were cut back, 2 bases at V and 5 bases at J, with 6 bases in the middle. CDR3 in DNA: TGTGCCAGTAGTATATTCGGGGAGACCCAGTACTTC. This gives the protein CASSIFGETQYF.

The chain carries TRBV15 and TRBJ1-1; D gene unclear. CDR1 is LNHNV, CDR2 YYDKDF, per germline (reference sequence). The CDR3 contains 13 residues. Trimming took 5 bases from V and 4 from J, leaving 11 bases between them. CDR3 amino acids: CATSVRVGTEAFF. CDR3 bases: TGTGCCACCAGCGTCCGAGTTGGCACTGAAGCTTTCTTT.

The V and J genes are TRBV24-1 and TRBJ2-6; TRBD1 matches 8 bases. CDR3 length: 17 residues. V trimming: 3 bases; J trimming: 4 bases; junction bases outside the gene matches: 7. The V gene's germline CDR1 is KGHDR and CDR2 SFDVKD. CDR3 in DNA: TGTGCCACCAGTGATCCCAGGGGGCGGCAAGGGGCCAACGTCCTGACTTTC. It encodes CATSDPRGRQGANVLTF.

Within the sample, this clonotype is medium-sized (0.01 to 0.1%). The chain has TRBV5-4 and TRBJ2-2, with TRBD1 identical over 9 bases. The trim removed 6 bases at V and 6 bases at J, leaving 12 bases unmatched. Germline assignment: CDR1 SGHNT and CDR2 YYREEE (reference sequence). The CDR3 consists of 16 residues. The CDR3: CASTSRRTGEAGELFF. The CDR3 DNA sequence: TGTGCCAGCACCTCCAGACGGACAGGGGAGGCCGGGGAGCTGTTTTTT.